Below, 5 T cell receptor beta chains from the same sample are listed, as sequenced in a study of T-cell memory formation after mild COVID-19. Each CDR3 protein is one row after TCRdb ran MiXCR on the 5' RACE reads. The sample lists 150,000 to 200,000 distinct CDR3 sequences; roughly 10% were seen once. The sample taken for sequencing was PBMCs or a T cell subset sorted from them (not recorded which). These receptors were collected from a man aged 18 to 29 who had mild COVID-19 (a few samples of this study predate the infection). Cell type and time point are not known.

The chain carries TRBV18 and TRBJ2-1; D might be TRBD2 (6 bases). The CDR3 sequence is 15 residues long. The germline V gene encodes CDR1 KGHSH and CDR2 LQKENI. Trimming cost V 6 bases and J 7 bases, with 19 bases left between them. For the CDR3, the DNA is TGTGCCAGCTCGCCCCCGGGACTTCGGCGAAATGAGCAGTTCTTC. The encoded protein is CASSPPGLRRNEQFF.

The rearrangement links TRBV6-5 to TRBJ2-2; D uncertain. The CDR3 contains 13 residues. CDR1 and CDR2 (germline): MNHEY, SVGAGI. V was trimmed by 0 bases and J by 5 bases, leaving 4 bases between them. The CDR3 DNA follows: TGTGCCAGCAGTTACTCGACTACCGGGGAGCTGTTTTTT. It encodes CASSYSTTGELFF.

This chain links TRBV2 with TRBJ2-5, with D perhaps TRBD1 (6 bases). This CDR3 region has 12 residues. The V and J ends lost 2 bases and 6 bases respectively, with 7 bases between them. The germline V gene has CDR1 SNHLY and CDR2 FYNNEI. CDR3 sequence reads: CASSEQGQTQYF. The CDR3 coding sequence is TGTGCCAGCAGTGAACAGGGGCAGACCCAGTACTTC.

A few counts support this clonotype. DNA of the CDR3: TGCGCCAGCAGCTTGGCAGGGGCCCTAGCTAACTATGGCTACACCTTC. Amino acid sequence: CASSLAGALANYGYTF. The chain employs TRBV5-1 and TRBJ1-2; TRBD1 might be the D (6 bases). The CDR3 loop spans 16 amino acids. V was cut by 0 bases and J by 0 bases, with 12 bases left in between. Germline CDR1 and CDR2: SGHRS and YFSETQ.

This clonotype came up once. The chain carries TRBV6-1 and TRBJ1-1, with D maybe TRBD1 (6 bases). The CDR3 has 18 amino acids. CDR1 is MNHNS, CDR2 SASEGT, per germline. Trimming took off 0 bases at V and 0 bases at J, with 17 bases between the two ends. The CDR3: CASSEAVRGGRMNTEAFF. The CDR3 DNA follows: TGTGCCAGCAGTGAAGCGGTCCGGGGGGGCCGAATGAACACTGAAGCTTTCTTT.